This T cell receptor (beta chain) comes out of a study of cytomegalovirus exposure and HLA in healthy donors. Findings and caveats of the study: Certain indistinguishable V segments, among them TRBV6-2 and TRBV6-3, were excluded. Cytomegalovirus association was assigned to around 150 TCR beta chains. Apparent HLA restriction characterized most CMV-associated TCR beta chains in a later analysis. Prior analysis indicated that the majority of TCR beta V segments exhibited productivity approximately 90% or approximately 30% of the time.

For this clone: The antigen is undetermined.

This CDR3 has 16 amino acids. Germline trimming cut 4 bases from V and 5 bases from J; bases unmatched to any gene: 11. Germline V gene data show CDR1 as SGDLS and CDR2 as YYNGEE. Primers for the PCR totalled 60 Vbeta and 13 Jbeta. The table came from immunoSEQ multiplex PCR; TCRdb's copy has only in-frame clones and leaves some out. The data show 100,000 to 150,000 clones, with approximately 80% seen just once and 2.7% held by the top ten. Sample: PBMCs. The J gene is TRBJ2-2, the V gene TRBV9; 7 nucleotides agree with TRBD2. This clonotype was obtained from a woman in her thirties or forties in good health and CMV-seropositive. The CDR3 coding sequence is TGTGCCAGCAGCCCAGGACTAGTTTTGGGAACCGGGGAGCTGTTTTTT. Its protein is CASSPGLVLGTGELFF.